The 10 T cell receptor beta chains below come from one sample, sequenced in a study of blood T cell repertoires in COVID-19. Clones were sequenced by immunoSEQ multiplex PCR, and TCRdb holds only the in-frame ones, with some missing. Counted here are over 45,000 clones, about 88% occurring once; the ten biggest clones make up roughly 4.6%. Specimen: peripheral blood. The receptors here all came from an older man in a cohort sampled during active COVID-19.

CDR3 protein: CASSVSGQGSYEQYF. CDR3 nucleotide sequence: TGTGCCAGTAGTGTTTCGGGACAGGGATCCTACGAGCAGTACTTC. The chain recombines TRBV19 with TRBJ2-7, with 9 bases identical to TRBD1. With V trimmed by 5 bases and J by 1 base, 6 bases remained unmatched. This CDR3 region has 15 residues. Per germline, CDR1 LNHDA and CDR2 SQIVND (reference sequence).

This clone was detected only once. The chain uses TRBV7-8 and TRBJ1-4, with TRBD1 matching over 7 bases. The CDR3 runs 14 residues. Trimming took 5 bases from V and 7 from J; bases not matched to a gene: 7. Looked up from germline, CDR1 is SGHVS and CDR2 is FQNEAQ. The CDR3 DNA follows: TGTGCCAGCAGCATAACAGGGGTGGGTGAAAAACTGTTTTTT. Protein: CASSITGVGEKLFF.

V and J are TRBV7-2 and TRBJ2-7, with D possibly matching TRBD2 (7 bases). The CDR3 consists of 14 residues. Germline V gives CDR1 SGHTA, CDR2 FQGNSA. V was shortened by 5 bases and J by 5 bases, with 16 bases between the two germline ends. CDR3 in amino acids: CASSPSGGRDEQYF. The CDR3 nucleotides are TGTGCCAGCAGCCCCTCGGGGGGCAGGGACGAGCAGTACTTC.

The chain joins TRBV3-1 (or the pseudogene TRBV3-2) to TRBJ1-6; the D gene is possibly TRBD1 (5 bases). The V gene lost 1 base and the J gene lost 5 bases, with 12 bases spanning the gap. The CDR3 is 16 residues long. From germline, CDR1 is LGHDT and CDR2 YNNKEL (reference sequence). The CDR3 spells CASSQVETVHNSPLHF. Here the CDR3 DNA reads TGTGCCAGCAGCCAAGTCGAGACAGTCCATAATTCACCCCTCCACTTT.

The chain uses TRBV5-4 and TRBJ1-1; a possible D gene is TRBD1 (5 bases). CDR3 length equals 12 residues. The germline V and J ends were trimmed by 4 bases and 10 bases, with 14 bases remaining between them. Looked up from germline, CDR1 is SGHNT and CDR2 is YYREEE (reference sequence). This chain's CDR3 is CASSLQGNGAFF. The CDR3 DNA is TGTGCCAGCAGCCTCCAGGGCAACGGAGCTTTCTTT.

This clone was observed a handful of times. CDR3 DNA: TGTGCTAGTGGCCCGGGACTAGCGGTGCAAGAGACCCAGTACTTC. Encoded protein: CASGPGLAVQETQYF. The rearrangement links TRBV12-5 to TRBJ2-5; TRBD2 matches at 11 bases. Germline V gene sequence: CDR1 LGHNT, CDR2 FRNRAP. The J segment lost 2 bases and the V segment lost 6 bases, leaving 5 bases of the junction unmatched. CDR3 size: 15 residues.

The rearrangement joins TRBV5-6 to TRBJ2-3; no clear D gene. There are 16 residues in the CDR3. Germline V gives CDR1 SGHDT, CDR2 YYEEEE. V shed 1 base and J shed 1 base, with 13 bases lying between them. The CDR3 here is CASSLFGLHGTDTQYF. The DNA of the CDR3 is TGTGCCAGCAGCTTGTTTGGCCTCCACGGCACAGATACGCAGTATTTT. The whole variable domain, remainder taken from reference TRBV5-6 and TRBJ2-3, is DAGVTQSPTHLIKTRGQQVTLRCSPKSGHDTVSWYQQALGQGPQFIFQYYEEEERQRGNFPDRFSGHQFPNYSSELNVNALLLGDSALYLCASSLFGLHGTDTQYFGPGTRLTVL.

The chain combines TRBV19 with TRBJ2-5, with a tentative D call TRBD1 (5 bases). The CDR3 consists of 13 residues. V was trimmed by 3 bases and J by 5 bases, leaving 10 bases between them. The germline V gene has CDR1 LNHDA and CDR2 SQIVND (reference sequence). Written as DNA, the CDR3 is TGTGCCAGTAGTATCGGCAGGGTTGAGACCCAGTACTTC. Translating gives CASSIGRVETQYF.

The chain couples TRBV6-1 to TRBJ2-3; 9 bases line up with TRBD2. Germline lookup yields CDR1 MNHNS and CDR2 SASEGT. The junction had 7 bases not matched to a gene; V was cut back by 3 bases and J by 3 bases. The length of the CDR3 is 16 residues. The CDR3 sequence: CASSETLAGGTDTQYF. The CDR3 DNA reads as TGTGCCAGCAGTGAGACCCTGGCGGGAGGGACAGATACGCAGTATTTT.

The genes are TRBV12-3 or TRBV12-4 and TRBJ2-2; D is perhaps TRBD1 (6 bases). V was shortened by 1 base and J by 6 bases, with 6 bases between the two germline ends. The CDR3 sequence is 13 residues long. The CDR3 reads CASSLGGPGELFF. The CDR3 DNA is TGTGCCAGCAGTTTAGGGGGGCCCGGGGAGCTGTTTTTT.